This T cell receptor (beta chain) was sequenced during a study of T cells after yellow fever vaccination. One entry per CDR3 protein, called by TCRdb with MiXCR from the 5' RACE reads. The sample has 400,000 or so distinct CDR3 sequences, roughly 10% seen once. Between the trimmed V and J ends, which lost 6 bases and 7 bases, there was a span of 13 bases. The CDR3 runs 13 residues. Germline-derived CDR1 and CDR2 are KGHSH and LQKENI. This receptor was identified in a man between 18 and 35 years old who received the YFV17D yellow fever vaccine. The sample consisted of PBMCs, taken on the day of the first yellow fever vaccination. The chain carries TRBV18 and TRBJ1-5; D unresolved. In nucleotides, the CDR3 is TGTGCCAGCTCCGGCCTGGGTTCCCAGCCCCAGCATTTT. It specifies CASSGLGSQPQHF.